This T cell receptor beta chain was recorded in a study of sequential checkpoint blockade in melanoma. On the study more broadly: Twenty-two patients had matched tumor biopsies before treatment and at week 13 after nivolumab or ipilimumab alone.

Stated treatment: randomized to nivolumab then ipilimumab (arm A) or the reverse (arm B). This clone appeared a few times. What it binds is not known. Study outcomes and limitations: In arm A, pretreatment tumor clonality was associated with response. Mutational load did not correlate with tumor T-cell fraction or clonality.

Per the germline V gene, CDR1 is SNHLY and CDR2 is FYNNEI. The CDR3 has 16 residues. Trimming left V 0 bases short and J 5 bases short, with 16 bases between. Assay: immunoSEQ multiplex PCR; the TCRdb copy retains only in-frame clones and omits some. Of a few thousand clones in the sample, 35% to 50% were seen once. This sequence joins TRBV2 and TRBJ1-1, with D possibly being TRBD1 (5 bases). This specimen was tumor tissue (inferred from file names), taken from a patient given nivolumab and ipilimumab in sequence. The clonotype was recovered from a human donor with melanoma. The CDR3 is CASSEASFGGETEAFF. The CDR3 DNA follows: TGTGCCAGCAGTGAAGCTAGTTTCGGGGGGGAGACTGAAGCTTTCTTT.